This T cell receptor beta chain emerged from a study of CDR3 diversity in severe acne. TCRdb recomputed calls from the PCR reads with MiXCR, one row per CDR3 protein. This table has some 90,000 distinct CDR3 sequences, roughly 49% appearing once. In its sample, this clonotype was seen once. A much larger clone lies one base from this, so it may be a read error. V was clipped by 4 bases and J by 3 bases, with 16 bases between them. In germline, CDR1 is SGHTA, CDR2 FQGNSA. The CDR3 is 15 residues long. This TCR came from a male donor with severe acne vulgaris. The V and J genes are TRBV7-2 and TRBJ2-7; perhaps TRBD2 as D (7 bases). Material: blood. The DNA for the CDR3 is TGTGCCAGCAGCTGGGCGGAAGGGGGGGACTACGAGCAGTACTTC. Its translation: CASSWAEGGDYEQYF. The full variable domain, its missing parts supplied by reference TRBV7-2 and TRBJ2-7, is GAGVSQSPSNKVTEKGKDVELRCDPISGHTALYWYRQSLGQGLEFLIYFQGNSAPDKSGLPSDRFSAERTGGSVSTLTIQRTQQEDSAVYLCASSWAEGGDYEQYFGPGTRLTVT.